A selection of T cell receptor beta chains follows, all from one sample in a study of OX40 agonist ivuxolimab in advanced cancers. Data came from immunoSEQ multiplex PCR; TCRdb stores just in-frame clones and leaves some out. The table includes some 23,000 clones, around 80% detected once. The source was CD4+ or CD8+ T cells sorted from blood, collected in a trial of the OX40 agonist ivuxolimab. Every receptor here comes from an adult with an advanced solid tumor such as melanoma, head and neck, liver or kidney cancer. Both conserved end residues are part of each CDR3. Each record gives: V gene, clone size, J gene, D gene, CDR3 protein, CDR3 DNA. D genes are given only for firm matches. Size tells how often a clone was seen (once, few, many) or the class of an expanded clone, and some rows leave it out.

V: TRBV6-4; size: NA; J: TRBJ2-2; D: NA; CDR3: CASSRDTSNTGELFF; DNA: TGTGCCAGTTCGAGGGACACCTCGAACACCGGGGAGCTGTTTTTT
V: TRBV4-1; size: few; J: TRBJ1-1; D: NA; CDR3: CASSQFLRETEAFF; DNA: TGCGCCAGCAGCCAGTTCCTAAGGGAGACTGAAGCTTTCTTT
V: TRBV10-3; size: NA; J: TRBJ2-7; D: NA; CDR3: CAITHRQGGEQYF; DNA: TGTGCCATCACTCACCGACAGGGAGGAGAGCAGTACTTC
V: TRBV29-1; size: large; J: TRBJ2-7; D: NA; CDR3: CSVEGARGDSYEQYF; DNA: TGCAGCGTTGAGGGTGCCAGGGGGGACTCCTACGAGCAGTACTTC
V: TRBV27; size: NA; J: TRBJ1-4; D: NA; CDR3: CASSSEGDEKLFF; DNA: TGTGCCAGCAGTTCGGAGGGAGATGAAAAACTGTTTTTT
V: TRBV27; size: NA; J: TRBJ2-2; D: NA; CDR3: CASSPGTYTGELFF; DNA: TGTGCCAGCAGCCCCGGGACATACACCGGGGAGCTGTTTTTT
V: TRBV9; size: NA; J: TRBJ2-1; D: NA; CDR3: CASSAAGDEQFF; DNA: TGTGCCAGCAGCGCCGCCGGGGATGAGCAGTTCTTC
V: TRBV9; size: NA; J: TRBJ2-3; D: NA; CDR3: CASSEGAGQYTDTQYF; DNA: TGTGCCAGCAGCGAGGGAGCGGGACAGTACACAGATACGCAGTATTTT
V: TRBV7-9; size: NA; J: TRBJ1-1; D: NA; CDR3: CASSPPSDNTEAFF; DNA: TGTGCCAGCAGCCCTCCATCCGACAACACTGAAGCTTTCTTT
V: TRBV6-5; size: NA; J: TRBJ2-1; D: NA; CDR3: CASGIATYNEQFF; DNA: TGTGCCAGCGGAATAGCTACCTACAATGAGCAGTTCTTC
V: TRBV7-6; size: NA; J: TRBJ1-1; D: NA; CDR3: CASSLSQGLHWEAFF; DNA: TGTGCCAGCAGCCTTAGCCAGGGGCTCCACTGGGAAGCTTTCTTT
V: TRBV9; size: NA; J: TRBJ2-7; D: NA; CDR3: CASSVVSSPYEQYF; DNA: TGTGCCAGCAGCGTAGTGAGCTCCCCCTACGAGCAGTACTTC
V: TRBV6-5; size: medium-sized; J: TRBJ2-5; D: NA; CDR3: CASSYSGANQETQYF; DNA: TGTGCCAGCAGTTACTCAGGGGCTAACCAAGAGACCCAGTACTTC
V: TRBV4-2; size: once; J: TRBJ2-5; D: TRBD2; CDR3: CASSQSGEGQETQYF; DNA: TGTGCCAGCAGCCAATCCGGGGAGGGTCAAGAGACCCAGTACTTC
V: TRBV6-1; size: NA; J: TRBJ2-1; D: NA; CDR3: CASSEIAGHYNEQFF; DNA: TGTGCCAGCAGTGAAATTGCGGGACACTACAATGAGCAGTTCTTC
V: TRBV15; size: NA; J: TRBJ2-5; D: NA; CDR3: CATSRDQGLGETQYF; DNA: TGTGCCACCAGCAGAGATCAAGGTCTAGGAGAGACCCAGTACTTC
V: TRBV4-2; size: few; J: TRBJ2-7; D: NA; CDR3: CASSQDLASSYEQYF; DNA: TGTGCCAGCAGCCAAGACCTAGCTTCGTCCTACGAGCAGTACTTC
V: TRBV27; size: NA; J: TRBJ2-1; D: TRBD2; CDR3: CASSLWASGRNEQFF; DNA: TGTGCCAGCAGTTTATGGGCTAGCGGGCGGAATGAGCAGTTCTTC
V: TRBV6-6; size: NA; J: TRBJ2-1; D: NA; CDR3: CASSYITASEEQFF; DNA: TGTGCCAGTAGTTACATCACAGCTTCAGAGGAGCAGTTCTTC
V: TRBV9; size: NA; J: TRBJ1-4; D: TRBD1; CDR3: CASTSGDSEKLFF; DNA: TGTGCCAGCACCTCAGGGGACAGCGAAAAACTGTTTTTT
V: TRBV28; size: few; J: TRBJ2-2; D: TRBD2; CDR3: CASSYGGGTGELFF; DNA: TGTGCCAGCAGTTACGGGGGGGGCACCGGGGAGCTGTTTTTT
V: TRBV9; size: NA; J: TRBJ1-2; D: TRBD1; CDR3: CASSSRDRGPLYGYTF; DNA: TGTGCCAGCAGCAGCCGGGACAGGGGTCCCCTCTATGGCTACACCTTC
V: TRBV16; size: NA; J: TRBJ2-3; D: NA; CDR3: CASSQSRLDQYF; DNA: TGTGCCAGCAGCCAATCCCGACTAGACCAGTATTTT
V: TRBV30; size: NA; J: TRBJ1-5; D: TRBD1; CDR3: CAWSKGTDQNQPQHF; DNA: TGTGCCTGGAGTAAGGGGACAGACCAAAATCAGCCCCAGCATTTT
V: TRBV7-3; size: NA; J: TRBJ2-7; D: NA; CDR3: CASEGINYEQYF; DNA: TGTGCCAGCGAGGGAATCAACTACGAGCAGTACTTC
V: TRBV19; size: NA; J: TRBJ2-3; D: NA; CDR3: CASSAPVIPVSTDTQYF; DNA: TGTGCCAGTAGTGCACCGGTCATTCCGGTTAGCACAGATACGCAGTATTTT
V: TRBV27; size: NA; J: TRBJ1-4; D: NA; CDR3: CASSFFQGNEKLFF; DNA: TGTGCCAGCAGTTTTTTCCAGGGGAATGAAAAACTGTTTTTT